A single sample is the source of the 27 T cell receptor beta chains below, sequenced in a study of lymphopenia after photon versus proton radiotherapy. Using immunoSEQ multiplex PCR, the repertoire was profiled, and TCRdb retains in-frame clones only, with some absent. The repertoire holds about 70,000 clones, around 93% seen once, with roughly 2.3% in the top ten. Material: peripheral blood, obtained from a patient treated with photon-based radiotherapy. These receptor sequences come from a woman between 40 and 50 years old with cholangiocarcinoma.

The chain uses TRBV29-1 and TRBJ2-7; D perhaps matches TRBD1 (7 bases). V was cut by 4 bases and J by 6 bases, with 10 bases left in between. The germline V gene encodes CDR1 SQVTM and CDR2 ANQGSEA. The CDR3 runs 11 residues. The CDR3 loop is CSVGQGGEQYF. The CDR3 DNA sequence: TGCAGCGTTGGACAGGGAGGCGAGCAGTACTTC.

This clone was counted a single time. The CDR3 sequence: CASSLEGGSGYTF. In nucleotides, the CDR3 is TGCGCCAGCAGCTTGGAAGGGGGCAGTGGCTACACCTTC. The rearrangement joins TRBV5-1 to TRBJ1-2; 7 bases map to TRBD1. This CDR3 region has 13 residues. Per the germline V gene, CDR1 is SGHRS and CDR2 is YFSETQ. J was trimmed by 7 bases and V by 0 bases; bases with no gene match: 3.

Only a few counts were recorded for this clone. One end of the junction fails to match germline, which may point to a read error. The gene calls are TRBV7-9 and TRBJ1-5; D gene uncertain. CDR1 and CDR2 from the germline V gene are SEHNR and FQNEAQ (reference sequence). The CDR3 has 13 amino acids. The CDR3 reads CASSFGSDQPQHF. As DNA, the CDR3 is TGTGCCAGCAGCTTCGGTAGCGATCAGCCCCAGCATTTT.

This clone came up once. The genes are TRBV29-1 and TRBJ2-1, with 9 bases fitting TRBD2. The V segment lost 7 bases and the J segment 7 bases; nucleotides outside the gene matches: 8. This CDR3 has 13 residues. Germline V gene lookup returns CDR1 SQVTM and CDR2 ANQGSEA. CDR3 residues: CSAGAGGSNEQFF. The CDR3 DNA follows: TGCAGCGCAGGGGCGGGAGGGAGTAATGAGCAGTTCTTC.

CDR3 amino acids: CSVDGQGTNYGYTF. In DNA form, the CDR3 reads TGCAGCGTTGATGGGCAGGGTACTAACTATGGCTACACCTTC. The rearrangement links TRBV29-1 to TRBJ1-2; tentatively, D is TRBD1 (5 bases). In germline, CDR1 is SQVTM, CDR2 ANQGSEA. This CDR3 contains 14 residues. The V end was cut by 3 bases, the J end by 0 bases, with 11 bases between.

The sample holds one count of this clone. The CDR3 loop reads CASSAFGIANTGELFF. As DNA, the CDR3 is TGTGCCAGTAGTGCATTCGGGATTGCGAACACCGGGGAGCTGTTTTTT. The genes are TRBV19 and TRBJ2-2; D is perhaps TRBD2 (5 bases). With 5 bases removed from V and 0 bases from J, the gap between germline ends came to 13 bases. Germline loops: CDR1 LNHDA, CDR2 SQIVND (reference sequence). CDR3 length equals 16 residues.

V is TRBV7-2 and J is TRBJ1-2; D gene uncertain. The CDR3 consists of 15 residues. The germline CDR1 and CDR2 sequences are SGHTA and FQGNSA. Trimming pared 4 bases from V and 6 bases from J, leaving 18 bases between. As DNA, the CDR3 is TGTGCCAGCAGCTATGACATAGTTTCCAAGGATGGCTACACCTTC. Protein: CASSYDIVSKDGYTF.

This sequence joins TRBV4-3 and TRBJ2-7; weak D call: TRBD2 (5 bases). CDR3 length equals 14 residues. Trimming took 4 bases from V and 3 from J, leaving 13 bases between them. The germline CDR1 and CDR2 sequences are LGHNA and YSLEER. DNA of the CDR3: TGCGCCAGCAGCCCCTACCGAGGGAGCTACGAGCAGTACTTC. Amino acid sequence: CASSPYRGSYEQYF.

J is TRBJ1-4 and V is TRBV7-8; D ambiguous. The CDR3 loop spans 16 amino acids. The V and J ends lost 5 bases and 4 bases respectively, with 17 bases between them. Germline V gene data show CDR1 as SGHVS and CDR2 as FQNEAQ. The CDR3 region is CASSQPGEGLNEKLFF. CDR3 sequence (DNA): TGTGCCAGCAGCCAGCCCGGGGAGGGCCTTAATGAAAAACTGTTTTTT.

This clone showed up just a few times. This sequence joins TRBV7-3 and TRBJ1-1, with no clear D. Germline lookup yields CDR1 SGHTA and CDR2 FQGTGA. The CDR3 has 13 amino acids. V was pared by 6 bases and J by 1 base, with 9 bases between. The CDR3 loop reads CASSSDGNTEAFF. DNA of the CDR3: TGTGCCAGCAGTTCGGACGGGAACACTGAAGCTTTCTTT.

The gene calls are TRBV21-1 and TRBJ1-1; TRBD1 was called by the table and not checked on the DNA. TRBV21-1 is a recognized pseudogene. CDR3 size: 17 residues. CDR3 DNA sequence: TGTGCCAGCAGCAAATCGGGACAGGGACCGGGCAACACTGAAGCTTTCTTT. It encodes CASSKSGQGPGNTEAFF.

The rearrangement joins TRBV5-1 to TRBJ2-7, with 10 bases matching TRBD2. V lost 3 bases to trimming and J lost 4 bases; unmatched junction nucleotides: 7. Per the germline V gene, CDR1 is SGHRS and CDR2 is YFSETQ. The CDR3 extends over 15 amino acids. The CDR3 loop is CASSSNSGRFYEQYF. For the CDR3, the DNA is TGCGCCAGCAGCTCTAATAGCGGGAGGTTTTACGAGCAGTACTTC.

This clone has a handful of counts. This chain connects TRBV6-5 to TRBJ1-2; no definite D call. Germline CDR1 and CDR2: MNHEY and SVGAGI. The CDR3 sequence is 13 residues long. V lost 0 bases, J lost 6 bases, and 8 bases lay in between. Here the CDR3 DNA reads TGTGCCAGCAGTTACTCGAACAGAAATGGCTACACCTTC. Encoded protein: CASSYSNRNGYTF.

This clone appeared a single time. The chain uses TRBV11-2 and TRBJ2-7; 12 bases line up with TRBD1. The CDR3 has 14 residues. V lost 5 bases to trimming and J lost 6 bases; unmatched junction nucleotides: 5. Germline CDR1 is SGHAT and CDR2 is FQNNGV. The CDR3 DNA is TGTGCCAGCAGCCCCGAGGGACAGGGGGCCGAGCAGTACTTC. This codes for CASSPEGQGAEQYF.

The J gene is TRBJ1-1, the V gene TRBV6-1; weak D call: TRBD1 (5 bases). Germline-derived CDR1 and CDR2 are MNHNS and SASEGT. Trimming shortened V by 2 bases and J by 3 bases, and 7 bases separated the two germline ends. The CDR3 runs to 13 residues. The CDR3 bases are TGTGCCAGCAGTGAACAGGGATACACTGAAGCTTTCTTT. It yields the protein CASSEQGYTEAFF.

The V gene is TRBV29-1, the J gene TRBJ1-1; D unclear. The ends were cut back, 5 bases at V and 1 base at J, with 8 bases in the middle. Germline V gene sequence: CDR1 SQVTM, CDR2 ANQGSEA. The CDR3 loop spans 12 amino acids. In DNA, the CDR3 is TGCAGCGTTAGAACACCGAACACTGAAGCTTTCTTT. Encoded protein: CSVRTPNTEAFF.

J is TRBJ1-1 and V is TRBV5-1; D not certain. Germline V gene sequence: CDR1 SGHRS, CDR2 YFSETQ. The V end lost 3 bases, the J end lost 5 bases, and 11 bases lay between the germline ends. This CDR3 is 13 amino acids long. CDR3 nucleotides: TGCGCCAGCAGCTCCGGAACGGGAACTGAAGCTTTCTTT. Translation gives CASSSGTGTEAFF. Full variable domain (outside the CDR3, taken from reference TRBV5-1 and TRBJ1-1): KAGVTQTPRYLIKTRGQQVTLSCSPISGHRSVSWYQQTPGQGLQFLFEYFSETQRNKGNFPGRFSGRQFSNSRSEMNVSTLELGDSALYLCASSSGTGTEAFFGQGTRLTVV.

The chain has TRBV2 and TRBJ1-1; 10 positions agree with TRBD1. The CDR3 length is 14 residues. Germline values: CDR1 SNHLY, CDR2 FYNNEI. Trimming cost V 8 bases and J 5 bases; bases outside gene matches: 8. CDR3: CASGRQGAWTEAFF. The CDR3 DNA is TGTGCCAGCGGGCGACAGGGGGCTTGGACTGAAGCTTTCTTT.

The chain is built from TRBV29-1 and TRBJ2-1; D unclear. The germline V and J ends were trimmed by 4 bases and 9 bases, with 16 bases remaining between them. CDR3 length equals 13 residues. Germline values: CDR1 SQVTM, CDR2 ANQGSEA. The CDR3 bases are TGCAGCGTTGTAACAACCCTGGGCGGTGAGCAGTTCTTC. It specifies CSVVTTLGGEQFF.

This chain joins TRBV5-1 and TRBJ1-6; TRBD1 is a possible D gene (5 bases). Germline V gene lookup returns CDR1 SGHRS and CDR2 YFSETQ. This CDR3 spans 13 amino acids. V was pared by 5 bases and J by 12 bases, with 15 bases between. In DNA, the CDR3 is TGCGCCAGCAGTTGGGACGAACAGAGACCCCTCCACTTT. Translation gives CASSWDEQRPLHF. The complete variable domain, with remaining parts taken from reference TRBV5-1 and TRBJ1-6, reads KAGVTQTPRYLIKTRGQQVTLSCSPISGHRSVSWYQQTPGQGLQFLFEYFSETQRNKGNFPGRFSGRQFSNSRSEMNVSTLELGDSALYLCASSWDEQRPLHFGNGTRLTVT.

The count of this clone is one. The chain employs TRBV4-1 and TRBJ2-1; TRBD2 aligns across 12 bases. The CDR3 runs 17 residues. Germline V gene lookup returns CDR1 MGHRA and CDR2 YSYEKL. V lost 2 bases, J lost 6 bases, and 8 bases stayed unmatched. Here the CDR3 reads CASSQMPGLAGFNEQFF. The CDR3 DNA is TGCGCCAGCAGCCAAATGCCGGGACTAGCGGGCTTCAATGAGCAGTTCTTC.

The sample holds one count of this clone. J is TRBJ1-2 and V is TRBV5-4; a possible D gene is TRBD1 (6 bases). The V gene's germline CDR1 is SGHNT and CDR2 YYREEE (reference sequence). CDR3 size: 15 residues. The ends were cut back, 2 bases at V and 4 bases at J, with 15 bases in the middle. The CDR3 reads CASSFWGRELYGYTF. In nucleotides, the CDR3 is TGTGCCAGCAGCTTCTGGGGGCGCGAACTCTATGGCTACACCTTC.

The CDR3, as DNA: TGTGCCAGCAGCTTCTATCTCGGGGTGGCGAACACTGAAGCTTTCTTT. Its protein is CASSFYLGVANTEAFF. This sequence joins TRBV7-2 and TRBJ1-1; D is uncertain. The CDR3 has 16 amino acids. Trimming removed 3 bases at V and 1 base at J, with 15 bases between. Germline V CDR1 and CDR2: SGHTA, FQGNSA.

Concerning this clone itself: The CDR3 does not close with the conserved phenylalanine or tryptophan, likely indicating a read error. It is unclear where the CDR3 begins or ends on the DNA, so no DNA is shown, and the CDR3 is as TCRdb lists it. Other DNA sequences of this sample code for an identical CDR3. The CDR3 here is CASSSTDRDTLY. The rearrangement links TRBV7-9 to TRBJ1-1; the table's TRBD1 call for D was not verified on the DNA. Germline assignment: CDR1 SEHNR and CDR2 FQNEAQ (reference sequence). The CDR3 comprises 12 residues, both ends counted.

V usage is TRBV15 and J usage is TRBJ1-2, with D possibly TRBD1 on 5 matching bases. V lost 0 bases to trimming and J lost 2 bases, with 10 bases between them. The germline CDR1 and CDR2 sequences are LNHNV and YYDKDF (reference sequence). The CDR3 length is 15 residues. The CDR3 loop reads CATSRDSAGNYGYTF. CDR3 sequence (DNA): TGTGCCACCAGCAGAGATTCGGCAGGGAACTATGGCTACACCTTC.

J is TRBJ2-3 and V is TRBV30, with 9 bases that match TRBD1. The CDR3 totals 15 residues. The J segment lost 3 bases and the V segment lost 1 base, leaving 5 bases of the junction unmatched. The V gene's germline CDR1 is GTSNPN and CDR2 SVGIG (reference sequence). In nucleotides, the CDR3 is TGTGCCTGGAGTGGATACAGGGGGCGGACAGATACGCAGTATTTT. Residues: CAWSGYRGRTDTQYF.

This clone occurred once. The rearrangement joins TRBV29-1 to TRBJ2-7; TRBD1 agrees at 12 bases. The V gene end was trimmed by 7 bases and the J gene end by 7 bases; junction bases not matched to a gene: 11. The CDR3 has 14 residues. Per germline, CDR1 SQVTM and CDR2 ANQGSEA. The CDR3 nucleotides are TGCAGCGCCAATGAGGGACAGGGGGCGAGAGAGCAGTACTTC. It encodes CSANEGQGAREQYF.